The source of this T cell receptor beta chain is a study of cytomegalovirus exposure and HLA in healthy donors. Notes on the study in general: Highest at DRB1 and lowest at HLA-C, TCR association rates differed among HLA loci in a later analysis. Across donors, presence/absence analyses took sequencing depth to be roughly uniform.

As concerns this clone: Its target is unknown.

The J segment lost 2 bases and the V segment lost 4 bases, leaving 4 bases of the junction unmatched. This CDR3 spans 15 amino acids. Germline V CDR1 and CDR2: LNHDA, SQIVND (reference sequence). This PCR relied on a set of 60 Vbeta primers and 13 Jbeta primers. Libraries were prepared by immunoSEQ multiplex PCR; TCRdb keeps only in-frame clonotypes and omits some of them. The data show 100,000 or so clones, around 78% seen once. The sequenced sample was PBMCs. The receptor was isolated from a male donor in good health and CMV-seronegative. The chain joins TRBV19 to TRBJ2-1, with TRBD2 identical over 8 bases. The CDR3 region is CASSTDGGAYNEQFF. The CDR3 DNA sequence: TGTGCCAGTAGTACGGACGGGGGGGCCTACAATGAGCAGTTCTTC. Filled out from reference TRBV19 and TRBJ2-1, the complete variable domain reads DGGITQSPKYLFRKEGQNVTLSCEQNLNHDAMYWYRQDPGQGLRLIYYSQIVNDFQKGDIAEGYSVSREKKESFPLTVTSAQKNPTAFYLCASSTDGGAYNEQFFGPGTRLTVL.